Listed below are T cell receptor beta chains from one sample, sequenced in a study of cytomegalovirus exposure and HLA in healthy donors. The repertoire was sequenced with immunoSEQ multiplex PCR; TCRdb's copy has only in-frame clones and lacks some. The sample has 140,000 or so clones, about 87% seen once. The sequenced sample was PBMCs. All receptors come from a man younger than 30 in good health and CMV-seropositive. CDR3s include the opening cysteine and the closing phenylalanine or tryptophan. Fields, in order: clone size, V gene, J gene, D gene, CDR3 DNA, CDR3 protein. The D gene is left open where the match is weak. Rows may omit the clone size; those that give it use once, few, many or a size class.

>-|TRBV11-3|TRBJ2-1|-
TGTGCCAGCAGCTTAGGACGGGGAGTGGGTAATGAGCAGTTCTTC
CASSLGRGVGNEQFF
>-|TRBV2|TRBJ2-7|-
TGTGCCAGCATGGAGATTAGCCGGGAGCGCTCCTACGAGCAGTACTTC
CASMEISRERSYEQYF
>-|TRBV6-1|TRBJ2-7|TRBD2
TGTGCCAGCAGTCTGCTCCCTAGCGGGAGAGGGGAGCAGTACTTC
CASSLLPSGRGEQYF
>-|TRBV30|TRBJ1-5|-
TGTGCCTGGAGTGTGACTACTAGCAATCAGCCCCAGCATTTT
CAWSVTTSNQPQHF
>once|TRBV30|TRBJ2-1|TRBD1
TGTGCCTCCGCCCGGGACAGGGATAGTGAGCAGTTCTTC
CASARDRDSEQFF
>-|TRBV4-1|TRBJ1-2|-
TGCGCCAGCAGCCAAGATGCGGCAGCCGCTAACTATGGCTACACCTTC
CASSQDAAAANYGYTF
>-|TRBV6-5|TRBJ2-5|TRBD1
TGTGCCACACAATTGGGACAGCGAGAGACCCAGTACTTC
CATQLGQRETQYF
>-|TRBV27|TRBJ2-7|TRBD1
TGTGCCAGCGGCCGGACAGGGTCCCACGAGCAGTACTTC
CASGRTGSHEQYF
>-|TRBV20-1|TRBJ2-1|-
TGCAGTGCTGGAACAGGGTCTCAGTTCTTC
CSAGTGSQFF
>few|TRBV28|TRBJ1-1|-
TGTGCCAGCAGCCTCGGGACTGAAGCTTTCTTT
CASSLGTEAFF
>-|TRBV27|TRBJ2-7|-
TGTGCCAGCAGTTTTTCCCCCTCACAGACCTACGAGCAGTACTTC
CASSFSPSQTYEQYF
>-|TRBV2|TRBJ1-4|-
TGTGCCAGCAGTCAGACTCAGGGAGGAGGTGAAAAACTGTTTTTT
CASSQTQGGGEKLFF
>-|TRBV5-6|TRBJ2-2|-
TGTGCCAGCAGCTTGGGAGGGTCCACCGGGGAGCTGTTTTTT
CASSLGGSTGELFF
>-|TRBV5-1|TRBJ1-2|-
TGCGCCAGCAGCTTAGCGGACAGACAGAGCTATGGCTACACCTTC
CASSLADRQSYGYTF
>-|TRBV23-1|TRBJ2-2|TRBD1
TGCGCCAGCAGTTGGGACAGGGTGAGAAAGGGGGAGCTGTTTTTT
CASSWDRVRKGELFF
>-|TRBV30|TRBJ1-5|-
TGTGCCTGGAGTGACTCTAGCAATCAGCCCCAGCATTTT
CAWSDSSNQPQHF
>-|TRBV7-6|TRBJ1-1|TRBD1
TGTGCCAGCAGCCGATCGGGACAGGGAAGGACTGAAGCTTTCTTT
CASSRSGQGRTEAFF
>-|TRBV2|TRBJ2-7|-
TGTGCCAGCAGTCCCTCCGTTGGGCTCGAGCAGTACTTC
CASSPSVGLEQYF
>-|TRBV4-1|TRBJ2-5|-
TGCGCCAGCAGCCAAGATGGCAGGGGAGGGGGCCAAGAGACCCAGTACTTC
CASSQDGRGGGQETQYF
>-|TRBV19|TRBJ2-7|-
TGTGCCAGTAGTACCGTCGGCGGCCTGGCCTACGAGCAGTACTTC
CASSTVGGLAYEQYF
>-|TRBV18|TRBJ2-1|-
TGTGCCAGCTCACCCCGAGGTTCTTCCTACAATGAGCAGTTCTTC
CASSPRGSSYNEQFF
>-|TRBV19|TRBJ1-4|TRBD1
TGTGCCAGTAGCGGACAGGGACGCGAAAAACTGTTTTTT
CASSGQGREKLFF